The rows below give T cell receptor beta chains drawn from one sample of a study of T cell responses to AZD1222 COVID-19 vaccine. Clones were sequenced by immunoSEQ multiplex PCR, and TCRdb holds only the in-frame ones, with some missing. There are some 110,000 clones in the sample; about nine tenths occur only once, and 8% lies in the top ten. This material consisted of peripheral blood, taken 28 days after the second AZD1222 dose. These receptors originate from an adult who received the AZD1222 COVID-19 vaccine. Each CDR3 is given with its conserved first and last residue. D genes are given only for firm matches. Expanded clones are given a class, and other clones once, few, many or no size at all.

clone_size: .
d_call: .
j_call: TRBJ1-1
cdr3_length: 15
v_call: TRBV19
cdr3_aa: CASSTPRERNTEAFF
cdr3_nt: TGTGCCAGTAGTACCCCCAGGGAGAGGAACACTGAAGCTTTCTTT

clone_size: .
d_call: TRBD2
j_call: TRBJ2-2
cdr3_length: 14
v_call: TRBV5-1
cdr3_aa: CASSTSGGSGELFF
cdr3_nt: TGCGCCAGCAGCACTAGCGGGGGGTCCGGGGAGCTGTTTTTT

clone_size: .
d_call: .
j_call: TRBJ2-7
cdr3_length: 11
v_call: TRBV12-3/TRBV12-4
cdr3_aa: CASRRTYEQYF
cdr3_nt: TGTGCCAGCAGACGGACCTACGAGCAGTACTTC

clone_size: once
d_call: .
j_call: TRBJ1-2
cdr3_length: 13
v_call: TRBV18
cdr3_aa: CASSPSEADGYTF
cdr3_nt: TGTGCCAGCTCACCATCCGAGGCGGATGGCTACACCTTC

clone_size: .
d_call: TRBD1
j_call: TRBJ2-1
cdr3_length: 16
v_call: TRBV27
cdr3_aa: CASSATLGTGLNEQFF
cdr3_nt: TGTGCCAGCAGTGCCACCCTCGGGACAGGGCTGAATGAGCAGTTCTTC

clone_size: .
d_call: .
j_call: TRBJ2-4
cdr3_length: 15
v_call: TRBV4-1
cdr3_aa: CASSQAGGSKNIQYF
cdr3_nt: TGCGCCAGCAGCCAAGCTGGGGGAAGCAAAAACATTCAGTACTTC

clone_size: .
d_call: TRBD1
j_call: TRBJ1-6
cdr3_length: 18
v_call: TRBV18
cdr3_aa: CASSPRDRASSYNSPLHF
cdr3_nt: TGTGCCAGCTCACCACGGGACAGGGCGAGCTCCTATAATTCACCCCTCCACTTT

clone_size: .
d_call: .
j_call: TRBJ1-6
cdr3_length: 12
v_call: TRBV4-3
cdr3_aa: CASSQWDSPLHF
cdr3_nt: TGCGCCAGCAGCCAATGGGACTCACCCCTCCACTTT

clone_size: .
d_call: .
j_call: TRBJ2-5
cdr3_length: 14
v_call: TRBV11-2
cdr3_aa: CASSSGLGGETQYF
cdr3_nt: TGTGCCAGCAGTTCAGGTCTAGGTGGAGAGACCCAGTACTTC

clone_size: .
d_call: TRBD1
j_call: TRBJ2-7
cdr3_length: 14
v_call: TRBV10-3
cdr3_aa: CAITRGQNSYEQYF
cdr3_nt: TGTGCCATAACCAGGGGACAGAACTCCTACGAGCAGTACTTC

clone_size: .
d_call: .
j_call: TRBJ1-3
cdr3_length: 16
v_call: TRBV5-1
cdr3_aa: CASSSDQQSSGNTIYF
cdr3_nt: TGCGCCAGCAGCTCTGACCAACAGAGCTCTGGAAACACCATATATTTT

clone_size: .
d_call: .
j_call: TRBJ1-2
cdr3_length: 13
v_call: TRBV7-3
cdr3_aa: CASSLPAGHGYTF
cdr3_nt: TGTGCCAGCAGCTTACCGGCAGGGCATGGCTACACCTTC

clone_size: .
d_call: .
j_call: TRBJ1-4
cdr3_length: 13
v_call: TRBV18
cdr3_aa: CASSQGINEKLFF
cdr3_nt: TGTGCCAGCTCACAGGGGATTAATGAAAAACTGTTTTTT

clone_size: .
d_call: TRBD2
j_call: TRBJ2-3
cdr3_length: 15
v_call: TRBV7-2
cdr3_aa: CASSPQTGLADTQYF
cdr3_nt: TGTGCCAGCAGCCCTCAGACGGGACTAGCAGATACGCAGTATTTT

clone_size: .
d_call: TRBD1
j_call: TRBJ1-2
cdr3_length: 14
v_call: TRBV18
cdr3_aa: CASSLGQGADGYTF
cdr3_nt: TGTGCCAGCTCACTCGGACAGGGGGCGGATGGCTACACCTTC

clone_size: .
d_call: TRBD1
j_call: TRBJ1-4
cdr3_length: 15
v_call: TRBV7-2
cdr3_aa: CASSYMGQINEKLFF
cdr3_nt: TGTGCCAGCAGCTACATGGGACAGATTAATGAAAAACTGTTTTTT

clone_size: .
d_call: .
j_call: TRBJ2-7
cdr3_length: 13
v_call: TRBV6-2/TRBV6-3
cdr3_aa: CASSDPPGVGQYF
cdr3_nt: TGTGCCAGCAGTGACCCCCCCGGTGTTGGGCAGTACTTC

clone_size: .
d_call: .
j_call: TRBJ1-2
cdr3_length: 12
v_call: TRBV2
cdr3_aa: CASTTPVDGYTF
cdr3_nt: TGTGCCAGCACCACCCCCGTTGATGGCTACACCTTC

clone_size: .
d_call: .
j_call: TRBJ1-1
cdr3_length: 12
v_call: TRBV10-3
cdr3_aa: CAISEAGTGAFF
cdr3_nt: TGTGCCATCAGTGAGGCGGGGACTGGTGCTTTCTTT

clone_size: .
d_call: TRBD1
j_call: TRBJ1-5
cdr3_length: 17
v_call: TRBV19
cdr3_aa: CASSGSPGQGIGQPQHF
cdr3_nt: TGTGCCAGTAGTGGAAGTCCGGGACAGGGTATTGGTCAGCCCCAGCATTTT

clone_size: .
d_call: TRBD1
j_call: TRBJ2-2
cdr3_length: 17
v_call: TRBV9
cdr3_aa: CASSVAPSTGGTGELFF
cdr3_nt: TGTGCCAGCAGCGTAGCACCTTCGACAGGGGGGACCGGGGAGCTGTTTTTT

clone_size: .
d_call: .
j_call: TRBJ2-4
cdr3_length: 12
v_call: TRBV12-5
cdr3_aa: CASGFEARGQYF
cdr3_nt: TGTGCTAGTGGTTTCGAGGCCCGTGGGCAGTACTTC

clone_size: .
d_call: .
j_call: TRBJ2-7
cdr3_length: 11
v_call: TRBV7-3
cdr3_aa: CASSDGGEQYF
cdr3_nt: TGTGCCAGCAGCGACGGCGGCGAGCAGTACTTC

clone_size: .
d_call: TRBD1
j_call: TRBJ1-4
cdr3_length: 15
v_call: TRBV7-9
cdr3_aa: CASSLSGTVNEKLFF
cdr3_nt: TGTGCCAGCAGCTTGTCCGGGACAGTCAATGAAAAACTGTTTTTT

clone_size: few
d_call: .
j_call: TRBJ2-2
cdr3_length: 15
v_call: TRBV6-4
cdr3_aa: CASSDSSANTGELFF
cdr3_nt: TGTGCCAGCAGTGACAGTTCCGCGAACACCGGGGAGCTGTTTTTT

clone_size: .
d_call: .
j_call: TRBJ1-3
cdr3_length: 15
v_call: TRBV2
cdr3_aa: CASLFIDFSGNTIYF
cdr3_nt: TGTGCCAGCCTATTCATTGATTTCTCTGGAAACACCATATATTTT

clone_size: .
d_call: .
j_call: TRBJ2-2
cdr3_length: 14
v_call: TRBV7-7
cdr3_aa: CASSSGRGTGELFF
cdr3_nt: TGTGCTAGCAGCTCGGGCAGGGGCACCGGGGAGCTGTTTTTT

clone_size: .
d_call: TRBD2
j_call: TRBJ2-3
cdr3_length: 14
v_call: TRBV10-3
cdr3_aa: CAISRAGHTDTQYF
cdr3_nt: TGTGCCATCAGCCGAGCGGGGCACACAGATACGCAGTATTTT

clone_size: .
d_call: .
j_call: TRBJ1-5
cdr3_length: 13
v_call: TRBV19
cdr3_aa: CASSGGWGPAQHF
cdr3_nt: TGTGCCAGTAGTGGGGGTTGGGGCCCGGCCCAGCATTTT

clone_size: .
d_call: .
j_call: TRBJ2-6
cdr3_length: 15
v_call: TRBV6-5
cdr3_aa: CASSYYSSGANVLTF
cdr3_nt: TGTGCCAGCAGTTATTATAGCTCTGGGGCCAACGTCCTGACTTTC

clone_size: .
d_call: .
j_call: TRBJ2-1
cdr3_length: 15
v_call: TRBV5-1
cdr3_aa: CASSWSSAPYNEQFF
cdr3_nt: TGCGCCAGCAGCTGGTCGTCGGCGCCCTACAATGAGCAGTTCTTC

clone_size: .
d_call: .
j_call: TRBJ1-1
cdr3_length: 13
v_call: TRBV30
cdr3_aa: CAWTVGTLTEAFF
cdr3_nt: TGTGCCTGGACAGTGGGGACACTCACTGAAGCTTTCTTT

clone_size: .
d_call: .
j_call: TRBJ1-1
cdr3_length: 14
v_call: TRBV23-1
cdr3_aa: CASSQSGANTEAFF
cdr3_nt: TGCGCCAGCAGTCAATCGGGAGCGAACACTGAAGCTTTCTTT

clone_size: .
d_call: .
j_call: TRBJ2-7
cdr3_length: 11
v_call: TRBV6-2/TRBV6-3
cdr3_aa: CASSYSEEQYF
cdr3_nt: TGTGCCAGCAGTTACTCGGAGGAGCAGTACTTC

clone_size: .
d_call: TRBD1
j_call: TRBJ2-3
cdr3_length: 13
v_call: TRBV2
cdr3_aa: CASKDRVADTQYF
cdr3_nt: TGTGCCAGCAAAGACAGGGTGGCAGATACGCAGTATTTT